The following is a TCR beta chain sequence with its context. As yet, its antigen is unknown. The data were obtained in a study of post-analysis software for immune sequencing data. Study results and limitations: Elevated frequency relative to controls characterized roughly 5 TRBV segments in patients, TRBV5-6, TRBV5-1 and TRBV20-1 among them.

Libraries were made from TCR beta cDNA, and they carried unique molecular identifiers. TCRdb analysed the PCR reads with MiXCR anew, one entry per CDR3 protein. The sample holds more than 450,000 distinct CDR3 sequences, around 40% seen once. The germline gives CDR1 SGHTA, CDR2 FQGTGA. This CDR3 has 15 residues. The source material was blood. The source is a girl aged 10 to 17 with multiple sclerosis. The rearrangement joins TRBV7-3 to TRBJ2-4; D is ambiguous. The last part of the DNA fits TRBJ2-7 better; the J call may be wrong. The CDR3 DNA follows: TGTGCCAGCAGCCCTAATATCGCGCCTACCTACGAGCAGTACTTC. It specifies CASSPNIAPTYEQYF.